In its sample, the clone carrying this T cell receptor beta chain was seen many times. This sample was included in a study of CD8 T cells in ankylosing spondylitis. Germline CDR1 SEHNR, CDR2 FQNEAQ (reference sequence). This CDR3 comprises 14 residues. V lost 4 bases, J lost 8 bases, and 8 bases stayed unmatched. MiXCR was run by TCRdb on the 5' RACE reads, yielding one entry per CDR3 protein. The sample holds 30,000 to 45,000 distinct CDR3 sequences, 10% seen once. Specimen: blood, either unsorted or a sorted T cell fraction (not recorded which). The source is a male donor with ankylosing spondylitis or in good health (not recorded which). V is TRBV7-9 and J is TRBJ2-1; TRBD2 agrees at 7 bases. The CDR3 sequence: CASSSRTRVYEQFF. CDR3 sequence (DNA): TGTGCCAGCAGCTCCCGGACTAGGGTCTATGAGCAGTTCTTC.